A single sample gave rise to the 25 T cell receptor beta chains below, sequenced in a study of cytomegalovirus exposure and HLA in healthy donors. The PCR made use of 60 Vbeta and 13 Jbeta primers. Sequencing was performed with immunoSEQ multiplex PCR; in TCRdb, only in-frame clones are kept and a portion is missing. This table has around 190,000 clones, around 85% appearing once. The sequenced material came from PBMCs. These receptors were obtained from a woman aged 50 to 60 in good health and CMV-seronegative.

Concerning this clone: A read error may produce the germline difference seen at one junction end. The rearrangement joins TRBV7-9 to TRBJ2-6; a possible D gene is TRBD2 (7 bases). Germline CDR1 SEHNR, CDR2 FQNEAQ (reference sequence). The CDR3 is 17 residues long. CDR3 region: CSSSTWGEGAGANVLTF. The CDR3, as DNA: TGTTCCAGCAGCACTTGGGGGGAGGGGGCTGGGGCCAACGTCCTGACTTTC.

The rearrangement joins TRBV28 to TRBJ2-7, with D perhaps TRBD1 (6 bases). The CDR3 length is 14 residues. CDR1 and CDR2 from the germline V gene are MDHEN and SYDVKM. Trimming cost V 6 bases and J 4 bases, with 16 bases left between them. The CDR3 DNA follows: TGTGCCAGCAGCTCAGGGAAGGGGGTGTACGAGCAGTACTTC. Amino acid sequence: CASSSGKGVYEQYF.

As regards this clone: Other DNA sequences within the sample encode an identical CDR3. The chain combines TRBV28 with TRBJ1-5; 9 bases line up with TRBD1. CDR1 MDHEN and CDR2 SYDVKM come from the germline V gene. With V trimmed by 7 bases and J by 7 bases, 2 bases remained unmatched. The CDR3 contains 12 residues. CDR3 loop: CASKQGAQPQHF. In nucleotides, the CDR3 is TGTGCCAGCAAACAGGGGGCACAGCCCCAGCATTTT.

V and J are TRBV18 and TRBJ1-4, with D perhaps TRBD1 (6 bases). The length of the CDR3 is 14 residues. The germline CDR1 and CDR2 sequences are KGHSH and LQKENI. Deletions cut 1 base from V and 5 bases from J, with 8 bases between. The CDR3 reads CASSPRGQNEKLFF. CDR3 nucleotides: TGTGCCAGCTCACCACGGGGGCAGAATGAAAAACTGTTTTTT.

The chain carries TRBV5-1 and TRBJ2-2, with TRBD1 identical over 7 bases. After removal of 0 bases from V and 6 bases from J, the junction contained 5 bases not matched to a gene. The germline gives CDR1 SGHRS, CDR2 YFSETQ. The CDR3 runs 15 residues. The CDR3 DNA reads as TGCGCCAGCAGCTTGGACAGGGGCGTCTCCGGGGAGCTGTTTTTT. Protein sequence: CASSLDRGVSGELFF.

This clone has a handful of counts. The chain couples TRBV15 to TRBJ2-6; possible D gene TRBD1, 5 bases. V lost 0 bases, J lost 4 bases, and 7 bases lay in between. This CDR3 comprises 15 residues. CDR1 is LNHNV and CDR2 is YYDKDF in the germline V gene (reference sequence). In DNA, the CDR3 is TGTGCCACCAGCAGAGAAGGGGCCGGGGCCAACGTCCTGACTTTC. Amino acid sequence: CATSREGAGANVLTF.

The chain carries TRBV19 and TRBJ1-5; no clear D. CDR3 length: 15 amino acids. Germline V lookup: CDR1 LNHDA, CDR2 SQIVND (reference sequence). V dropped 6 bases and J dropped 0 bases, with 12 bases sitting between them. CDR3 sequence: CASSLRRYSNQPQHF. CDR3 nucleotides: TGTGCCAGTAGCTTGCGGAGATATAGCAATCAGCCCCAGCATTTT.

J is TRBJ2-7 and V is TRBV19; D unresolved. Trimming stripped 1 base from V and 4 bases from J, with 17 bases between. The CDR3 loop spans 16 amino acids. Germline loops: CDR1 LNHDA, CDR2 SQIVND (reference sequence). CDR3 DNA sequence: TGTGCCAGTAGTATAGCCGCACTGGGCACCCCTTACGAGCAGTACTTC. Residues: CASSIAALGTPYEQYF. The full variable domain, with the rest looked up from reference TRBV19 and TRBJ2-7, is DGGITQSPKYLFRKEGQNVTLSCEQNLNHDAMYWYRQDPGQGLRLIYYSQIVNDFQKGDIAEGYSVSREKKESFPLTVTSAQKNPTAFYLCASSIAALGTPYEQYFGPGTRLTVT.

The V gene is TRBV27, the J gene TRBJ2-5; 10 nucleotides agree with TRBD2. From germline, CDR1 is MNHEY and CDR2 SMNVEV (reference sequence). The CDR3 is 16 amino acids. Germline trimming cut 0 bases from V and 4 bases from J; bases unmatched to any gene: 5. The CDR3 bases are TGTGCCAGCAGTTTATCGAGCCTAGCGGGAGTAGAGACCCAGTACTTC. This translates into CASSLSSLAGVETQYF.

The gene calls are TRBV5-1 and TRBJ1-1; TRBD1 matches 11 bases. CDR3 length: 15 amino acids. Per the germline V gene, CDR1 is SGHRS and CDR2 is YFSETQ. After removal of 0 bases from V and 5 bases from J, the junction contained 3 bases not matched to a gene. In nucleotides, the CDR3 is TGCGCCAGCAGCTTGGACGGGACAGGGGGGACTGAAGCTTTCTTT. This codes for CASSLDGTGGTEAFF.

This rearrangement joins TRBV9 to TRBJ2-1; 7 bases agree with TRBD2. V lost 1 base to trimming and J lost 6 bases; unmatched junction nucleotides: 10. CDR1 and CDR2 (germline): SGDLS, YYNGEE. The CDR3 is 16 residues long. The CDR3 spells CASSVISGRVINEQFF. The CDR3 bases are TGTGCCAGCAGCGTAATTTCAGGGAGGGTTATCAATGAGCAGTTCTTC.

The chain couples TRBV7-9 to TRBJ2-7, with D perhaps TRBD1 (6 bases). There are 14 residues in the CDR3. V was trimmed by 3 bases and J by 3 bases, leaving 12 bases between them. CDR1 is SEHNR and CDR2 is FQNEAQ in the germline V gene (reference sequence). CDR3 in amino acids: CASSLDRNHYEQYF. The CDR3 coding sequence is TGTGCCAGCAGCTTGGACAGAAACCACTACGAGCAGTACTTC. The full variable domain, in which reference TRBV7-9 and TRBJ2-7 provide the parts outside the CDR3, is DTGVSQNPRHKITKRGQNVTFRCDPISEHNRLYWYRQTLGQGPEFLTYFQNEAQLEKSRLLSDRFSAERPKGSFSTLEIQRTEQGDSAMYLCASSLDRNHYEQYFGPGTRLTVT.

This chain links TRBV5-1 with TRBJ1-1, with D tentatively TRBD1 (6 bases). The germline gives CDR1 SGHRS, CDR2 YFSETQ. The V end was cut by 4 bases, the J end by 0 bases, with 16 bases between. This CDR3 has 16 amino acids. The CDR3 coding sequence is TGCGCCAGCAGCAGAAGGGCGGACAGTGTGAACACTGAAGCTTTCTTT. It encodes CASSRRADSVNTEAFF.

This chain connects TRBV6-1 to TRBJ1-2, with D possibly being TRBD1 (6 bases). Trimming left V 5 bases short and J 2 bases short, with 12 bases between. Germline assignment: CDR1 MNHNS and CDR2 SASEGT. The length of the CDR3 is 14 residues. In nucleotides, the CDR3 is TGTGCCAGCAGTAGGGACAACCTAAACTATGGCTACACCTTC. This translates into CASSRDNLNYGYTF.

This clone was seen only a few times. The chain combines TRBV7-8 with TRBJ2-6; unclear D gene. Germline V gene lookup returns CDR1 SGHVS and CDR2 FQNEAQ. V was clipped by 5 bases and J by 0 bases, with 20 bases between them. This CDR3 is 19 amino acids long. CDR3 sequence (DNA): TGTGCCAGCAGCCCGCTTTGGGCAGGCTCCCGCTCTGGGGCCAACGTCCTGACTTTC. It yields the protein CASSPLWAGSRSGANVLTF.

The chain is built from TRBV14 and TRBJ2-1; 11 bases are shared with TRBD2. This CDR3 spans 18 amino acids. Germline-derived CDR1 and CDR2 are SGHDN and FVKESK. V gave up 1 base and J gave up 7 bases; unmatched junction bases: 12. CDR3 sequence (DNA): TGTGCCAGCAGCCAAGGGGGTAGCGGGAGGGCCTTTGCTAATGAGCAGTTCTTC. This translates into CASSQGGSGRAFANEQFF.

This chain joins TRBV11-2 and TRBJ2-5; 9 nucleotides line up with TRBD1. CDR1 is SGHAT and CDR2 is FQNNGV in the germline V gene. The junction had 5 bases not matched to a gene; V was cut back by 4 bases and J by 5 bases. The CDR3 is 14 amino acids. The CDR3 loop is CASSSDRGWETQYF. The DNA for the CDR3 is TGTGCCAGCAGCTCGGACAGGGGCTGGGAGACCCAGTACTTC.

The chain has TRBV6-1 and TRBJ2-5; TRBD2 might be the D (7 bases). Per germline, CDR1 MNHNS and CDR2 SASEGT. Trimming cost V 7 bases and J 6 bases, with 21 bases left between them. This CDR3 region has 15 residues. CDR3 sequence: CASTAVRGGGKTQYF. The DNA for the CDR3 is TGTGCCAGCACGGCCGTGAGGGGGGGAGGTAAGACCCAGTACTTC.

V and J are TRBV18 and TRBJ1-4; D is ambiguous. V dropped 4 bases and J dropped 0 bases, with 9 bases sitting between them. The CDR3 is made up of 15 amino acids. The germline gives CDR1 KGHSH, CDR2 LQKENI. The CDR3 nucleotides are TGTGCCAGCTCACTACGGCGGTCAACTAATGAAAAACTGTTTTTT. Translated: CASSLRRSTNEKLFF.

J is TRBJ2-2 and V is TRBV7-9; 8 positions agree with TRBD1. Unmatched junction bases numbered 12, after V lost 3 bases and J lost 6 bases. The CDR3 loop spans 17 amino acids. Germline lookup yields CDR1 SEHNR and CDR2 FQNEAQ (reference sequence). The chain's CDR3 is CASSFVPDRVFSGELFF. CDR3 DNA: TGTGCCAGCAGCTTCGTCCCGGACAGGGTATTTTCCGGGGAGCTGTTTTTT. Combining the CDR3 with reference TRBV7-9 and TRBJ2-2 gives the whole variable domain DTGVSQNPRHKITKRGQNVTFRCDPISEHNRLYWYRQTLGQGPEFLTYFQNEAQLEKSRLLSDRFSAERPKGSFSTLEIQRTEQGDSAMYLCASSFVPDRVFSGELFFGEGSRLTVL.

The chain uses TRBV5-1 and TRBJ2-1, with 9 bases matching TRBD1. The CDR3 extends over 15 amino acids. In germline, CDR1 is SGHRS, CDR2 YFSETQ. Trimming cost V 6 bases and J 4 bases; bases outside gene matches: 8. CDR3 coding DNA: TGCGCCAGCAACGAACAGGGGGCTTCGTACAATGAGCAGTTCTTC. Its protein product is CASNEQGASYNEQFF. The whole variable domain, remainder taken from reference TRBV5-1 and TRBJ2-1, is KAGVTQTPRYLIKTRGQQVTLSCSPISGHRSVSWYQQTPGQGLQFLFEYFSETQRNKGNFPGRFSGRQFSNSRSEMNVSTLELGDSALYLCASNEQGASYNEQFFGPGTRLTVL.

This clone came up a few times. The CDR3 reads CASSLTAYTEAFF. The CDR3 DNA reads as TGTGCCAGCAGCTTAACAGCCTACACTGAAGCTTTCTTT. This rearrangement joins TRBV11-2 to TRBJ1-1; D call uncertain. The CDR3 loop spans 13 amino acids. The germline V gene has CDR1 SGHAT and CDR2 FQNNGV. The V end lost 2 bases, the J end lost 3 bases, and 7 bases lay between the germline ends.

In DNA, the CDR3 is TGTGCCAGCAGCTTGGGGGCCTCTCAAGAGACCCAGTACTTC. Its translation is CASSLGASQETQYF. V usage is TRBV5-6 and J usage is TRBJ2-5; D is unclear. In germline, CDR1 is SGHDT, CDR2 YYEEEE. V lost 0 bases to trimming and J lost 2 bases, with 8 bases between them. The CDR3 totals 14 residues.

This clone has only one observation. V is TRBV5-1 and J is TRBJ2-1; D is undetermined. Germline V lookup: CDR1 SGHRS, CDR2 YFSETQ. CDR3 length: 13 amino acids. Deletions cut 5 bases from V and 1 base from J, with 7 bases between. CDR3 sequence (DNA): TGCGCCAGCAGGGCGGTATCCTACAATGAGCAGTTCTTC. Its protein product is CASRAVSYNEQFF.

Only one count was recorded for this clone. The chain uses TRBV7-9 and TRBJ2-6, with 7 bases that match TRBD1. The length of the CDR3 is 18 residues. The J segment lost 0 bases and the V segment lost 5 bases, leaving 10 bases of the junction unmatched. Germline V gene data show CDR1 as SEHNR and CDR2 as FQNEAQ (reference sequence). The CDR3 is CASSPRDSHVSGANVLTF. CDR3 DNA sequence: TGTGCCAGCAGCCCCCGGGACAGTCACGTCTCTGGGGCCAACGTCCTGACTTTC.